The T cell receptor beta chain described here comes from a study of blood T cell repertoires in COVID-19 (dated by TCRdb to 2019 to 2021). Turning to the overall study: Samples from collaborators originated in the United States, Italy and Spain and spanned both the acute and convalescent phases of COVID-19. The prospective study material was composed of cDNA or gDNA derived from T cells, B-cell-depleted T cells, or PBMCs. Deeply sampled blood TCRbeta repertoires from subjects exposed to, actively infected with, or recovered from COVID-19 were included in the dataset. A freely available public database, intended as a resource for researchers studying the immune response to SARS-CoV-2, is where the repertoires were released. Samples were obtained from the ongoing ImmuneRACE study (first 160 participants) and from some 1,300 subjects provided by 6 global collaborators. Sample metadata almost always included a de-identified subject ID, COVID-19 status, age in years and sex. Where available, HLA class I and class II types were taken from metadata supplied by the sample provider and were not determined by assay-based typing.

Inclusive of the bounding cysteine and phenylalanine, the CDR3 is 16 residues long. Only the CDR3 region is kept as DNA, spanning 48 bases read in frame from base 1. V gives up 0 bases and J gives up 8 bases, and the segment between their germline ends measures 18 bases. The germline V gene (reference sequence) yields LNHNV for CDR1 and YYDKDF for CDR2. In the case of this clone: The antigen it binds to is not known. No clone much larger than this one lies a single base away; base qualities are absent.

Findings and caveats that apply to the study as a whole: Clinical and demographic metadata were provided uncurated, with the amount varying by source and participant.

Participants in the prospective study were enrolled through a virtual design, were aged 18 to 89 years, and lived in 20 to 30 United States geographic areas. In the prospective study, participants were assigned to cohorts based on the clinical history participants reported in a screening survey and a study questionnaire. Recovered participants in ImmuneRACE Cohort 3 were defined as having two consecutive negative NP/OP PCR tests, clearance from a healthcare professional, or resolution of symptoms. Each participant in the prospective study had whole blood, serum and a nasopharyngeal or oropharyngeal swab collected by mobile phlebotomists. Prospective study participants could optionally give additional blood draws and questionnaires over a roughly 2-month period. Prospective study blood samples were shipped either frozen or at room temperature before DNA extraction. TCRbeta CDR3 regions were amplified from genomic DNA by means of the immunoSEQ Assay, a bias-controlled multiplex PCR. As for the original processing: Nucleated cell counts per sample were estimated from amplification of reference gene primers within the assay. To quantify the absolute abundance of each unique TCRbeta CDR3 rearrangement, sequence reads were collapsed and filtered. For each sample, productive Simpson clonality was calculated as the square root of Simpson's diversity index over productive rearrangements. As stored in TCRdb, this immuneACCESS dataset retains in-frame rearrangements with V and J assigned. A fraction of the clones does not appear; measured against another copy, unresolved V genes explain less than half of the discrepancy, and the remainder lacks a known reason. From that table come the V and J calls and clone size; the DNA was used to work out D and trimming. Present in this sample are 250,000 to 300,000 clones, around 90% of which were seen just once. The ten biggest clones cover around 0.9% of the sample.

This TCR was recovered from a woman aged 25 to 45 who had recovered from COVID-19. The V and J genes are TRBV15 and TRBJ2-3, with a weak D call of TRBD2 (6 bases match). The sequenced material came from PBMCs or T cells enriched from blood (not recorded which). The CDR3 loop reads CATSRDRLDGAGTQYF. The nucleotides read TGTGCCACCAGCAGAGATCGACTAGACGGGGCGGGTACGCAGTATTTT.